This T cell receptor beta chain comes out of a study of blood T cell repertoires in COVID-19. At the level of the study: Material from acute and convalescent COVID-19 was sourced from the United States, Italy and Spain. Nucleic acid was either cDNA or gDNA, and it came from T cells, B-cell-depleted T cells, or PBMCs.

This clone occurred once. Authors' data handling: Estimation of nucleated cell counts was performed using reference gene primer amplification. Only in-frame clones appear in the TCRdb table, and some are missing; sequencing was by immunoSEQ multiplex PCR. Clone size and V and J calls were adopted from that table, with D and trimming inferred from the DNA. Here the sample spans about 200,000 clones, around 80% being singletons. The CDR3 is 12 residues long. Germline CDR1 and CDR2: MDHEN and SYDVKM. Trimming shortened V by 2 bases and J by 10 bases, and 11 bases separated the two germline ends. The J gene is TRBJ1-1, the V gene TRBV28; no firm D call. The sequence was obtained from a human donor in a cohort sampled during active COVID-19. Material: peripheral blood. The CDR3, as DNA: TGTGCCAGCAGTTTAGACCGTCGGGGAGCTTTCTTT. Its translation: CASSLDRRGAFF.